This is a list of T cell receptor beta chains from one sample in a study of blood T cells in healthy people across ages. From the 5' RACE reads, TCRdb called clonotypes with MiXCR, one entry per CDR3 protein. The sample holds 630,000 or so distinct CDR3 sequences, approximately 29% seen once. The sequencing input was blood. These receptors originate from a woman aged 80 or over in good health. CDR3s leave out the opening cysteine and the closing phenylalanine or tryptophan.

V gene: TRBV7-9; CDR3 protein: ASSFAGQGSDTQY
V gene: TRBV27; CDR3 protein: ASSSTDRGHSEQY
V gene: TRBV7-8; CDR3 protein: ASSLVYQGSYNEQF
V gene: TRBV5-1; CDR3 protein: ASSLDPGGNTIY
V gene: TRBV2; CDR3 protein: ASRRGLAGGVNEQY
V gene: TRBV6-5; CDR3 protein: ASSLTRVSAGNTIY
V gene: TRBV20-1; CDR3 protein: SARGPGTGVNEQY
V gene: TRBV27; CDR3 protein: ASSKAETQY
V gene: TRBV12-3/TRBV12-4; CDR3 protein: ASSLTSTGELF
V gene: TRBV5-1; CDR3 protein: ASSPRDRVLEAF
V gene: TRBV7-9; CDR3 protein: ASSSSGTPSHGYT
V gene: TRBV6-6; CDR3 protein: ASRNFGQALDNSPLH
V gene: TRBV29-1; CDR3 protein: SAGAGANTQY
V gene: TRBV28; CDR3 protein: ASSSRGGAGVREQF
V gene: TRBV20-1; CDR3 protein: SASSGKGRETQY
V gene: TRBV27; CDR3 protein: ASSLLGGNDNGYT
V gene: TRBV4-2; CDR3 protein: ASSQEGSQETQY
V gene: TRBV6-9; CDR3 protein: ASSALAGAPQAKNIQY
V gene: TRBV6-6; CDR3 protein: ASSSGRGSVSFYEQY
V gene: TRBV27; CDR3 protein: ASSAYRGPYSNQPQH
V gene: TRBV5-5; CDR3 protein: ASSLVTSGRNYNEQF
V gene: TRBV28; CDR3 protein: ASSYAVNYGYT
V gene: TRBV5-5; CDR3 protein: ASSSGQAGQPQH
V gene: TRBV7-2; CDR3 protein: ASSSESGREQF
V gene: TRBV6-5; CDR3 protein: ASSRTGTHEQY
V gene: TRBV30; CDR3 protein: AWTTGFDTGELF
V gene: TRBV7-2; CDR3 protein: ASSPPRGGRETQY
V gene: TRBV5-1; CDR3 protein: ASSMGPSNTEAF
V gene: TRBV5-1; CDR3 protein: ASSWASTNEKLF
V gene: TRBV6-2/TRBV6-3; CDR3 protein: ASSLRQPANTGELF
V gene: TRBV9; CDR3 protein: ASSVKAPSGDDNEQF
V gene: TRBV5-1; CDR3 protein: ASSLGTAKEEKLF
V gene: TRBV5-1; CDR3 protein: ASSSRGNRSPLH
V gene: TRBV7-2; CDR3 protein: ASSASGWSEQF
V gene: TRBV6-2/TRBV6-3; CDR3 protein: ASTPGQGLYEQY
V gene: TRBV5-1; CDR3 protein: ASSQGMFSTDTQY
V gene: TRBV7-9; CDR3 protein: TSSFPDRGAEAF
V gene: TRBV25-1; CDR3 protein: ASSEYPVYT
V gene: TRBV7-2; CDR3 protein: ASSLSTSGYTDTQY
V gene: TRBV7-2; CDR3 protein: ASGLVGGSRNSPLH